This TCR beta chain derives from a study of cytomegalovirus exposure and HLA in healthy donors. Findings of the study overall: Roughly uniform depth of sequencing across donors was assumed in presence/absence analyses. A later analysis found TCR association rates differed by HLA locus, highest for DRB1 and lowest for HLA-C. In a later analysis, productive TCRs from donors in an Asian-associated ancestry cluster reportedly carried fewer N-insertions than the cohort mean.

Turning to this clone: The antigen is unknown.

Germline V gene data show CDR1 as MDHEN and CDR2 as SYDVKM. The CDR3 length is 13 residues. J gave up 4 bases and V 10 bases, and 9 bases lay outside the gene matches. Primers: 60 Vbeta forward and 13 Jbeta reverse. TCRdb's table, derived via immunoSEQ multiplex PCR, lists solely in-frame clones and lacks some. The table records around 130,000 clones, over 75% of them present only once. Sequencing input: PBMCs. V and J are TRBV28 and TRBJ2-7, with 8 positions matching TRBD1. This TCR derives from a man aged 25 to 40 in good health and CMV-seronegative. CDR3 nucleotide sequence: TGTGCCACCGCGACAGGGGCATTTTACGAGCAGTACTTC. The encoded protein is CATATGAFYEQYF.